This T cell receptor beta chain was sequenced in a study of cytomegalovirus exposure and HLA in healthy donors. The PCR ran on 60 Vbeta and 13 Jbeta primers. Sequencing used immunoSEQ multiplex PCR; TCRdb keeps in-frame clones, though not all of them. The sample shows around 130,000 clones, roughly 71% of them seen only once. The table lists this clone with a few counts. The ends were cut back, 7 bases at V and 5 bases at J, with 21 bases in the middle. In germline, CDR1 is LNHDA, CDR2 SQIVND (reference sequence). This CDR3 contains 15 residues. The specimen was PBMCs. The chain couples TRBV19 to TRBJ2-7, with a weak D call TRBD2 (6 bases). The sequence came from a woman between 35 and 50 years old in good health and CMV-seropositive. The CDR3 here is CASTLAGTGEHEQYF. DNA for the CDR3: TGTGCCAGTACTCTCGCAGGGACTGGAGAACACGAGCAGTACTTC.